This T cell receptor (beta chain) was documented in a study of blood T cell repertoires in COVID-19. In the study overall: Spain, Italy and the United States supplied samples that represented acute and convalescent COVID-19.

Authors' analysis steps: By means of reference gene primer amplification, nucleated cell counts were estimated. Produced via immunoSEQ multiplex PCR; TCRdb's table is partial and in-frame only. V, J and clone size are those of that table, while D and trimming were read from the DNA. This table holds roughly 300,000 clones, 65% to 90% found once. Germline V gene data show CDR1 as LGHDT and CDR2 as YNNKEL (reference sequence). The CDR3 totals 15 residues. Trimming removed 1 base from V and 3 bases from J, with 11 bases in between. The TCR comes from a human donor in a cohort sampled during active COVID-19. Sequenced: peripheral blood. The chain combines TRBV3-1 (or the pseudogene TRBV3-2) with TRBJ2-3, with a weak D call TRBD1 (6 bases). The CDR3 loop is CASSQAYRETDTQYF. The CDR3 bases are TGTGCCAGCAGCCAAGCCTACAGGGAGACAGATACGCAGTATTTT.